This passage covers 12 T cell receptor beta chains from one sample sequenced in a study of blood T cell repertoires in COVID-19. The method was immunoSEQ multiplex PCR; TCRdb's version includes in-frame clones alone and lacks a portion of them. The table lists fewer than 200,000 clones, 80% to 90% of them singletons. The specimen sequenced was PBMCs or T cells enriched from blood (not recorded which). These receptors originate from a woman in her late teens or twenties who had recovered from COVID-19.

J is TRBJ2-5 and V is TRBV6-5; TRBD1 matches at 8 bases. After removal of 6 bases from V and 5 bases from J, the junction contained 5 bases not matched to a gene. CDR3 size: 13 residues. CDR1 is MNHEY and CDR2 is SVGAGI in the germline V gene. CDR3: CASSQGQAETQYF. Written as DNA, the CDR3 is TGTGCCAGCAGCCAGGGACAGGCGGAGACCCAGTACTTC.

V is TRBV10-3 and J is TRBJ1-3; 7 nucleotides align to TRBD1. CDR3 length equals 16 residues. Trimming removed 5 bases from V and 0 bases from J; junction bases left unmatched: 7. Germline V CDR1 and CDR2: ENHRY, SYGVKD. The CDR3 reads CAISRGGTASGNTIYF. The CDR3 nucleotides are TGTGCCATCAGTCGAGGTGGGACAGCCTCTGGAAACACCATATATTTT.

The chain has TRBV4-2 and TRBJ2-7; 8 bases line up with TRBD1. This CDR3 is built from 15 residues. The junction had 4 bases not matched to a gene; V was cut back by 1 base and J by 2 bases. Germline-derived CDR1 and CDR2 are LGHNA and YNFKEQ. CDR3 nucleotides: TGTGCCAGCAGCCAAGGGCAGGGGGCAGCCTACGAGCAGTACTTC. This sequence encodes CASSQGQGAAYEQYF.

The CDR3 region is CASSDGWQGESYNSPLHF. As DNA, the CDR3 is TGTGCCAGCAGTGACGGTTGGCAGGGGGAATCCTATAATTCACCCCTCCACTTT. The rearrangement uses TRBV6-4 and TRBJ1-6, with TRBD1 matching over 7 bases. Looked up from germline, CDR1 is MRHNA and CDR2 is SNTAGT. The junction had 8 bases not matched to a gene; V was cut back by 2 bases and J by 1 base. The length of the CDR3 is 18 residues.

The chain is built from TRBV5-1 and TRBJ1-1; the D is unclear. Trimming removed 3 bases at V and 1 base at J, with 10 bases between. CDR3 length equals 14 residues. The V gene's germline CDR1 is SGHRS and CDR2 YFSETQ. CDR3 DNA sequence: TGCGCCAGCAGCTGGGCCACTCCGAACACTGAAGCTTTCTTT. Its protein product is CASSWATPNTEAFF.

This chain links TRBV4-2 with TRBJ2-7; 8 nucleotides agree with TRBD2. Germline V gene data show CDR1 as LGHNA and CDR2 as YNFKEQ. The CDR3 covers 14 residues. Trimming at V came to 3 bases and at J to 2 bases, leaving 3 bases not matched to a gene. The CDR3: CASSHDSGTYEQYF. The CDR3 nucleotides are TGTGCCAGCAGCCATGATAGCGGGACCTACGAGCAGTACTTC.

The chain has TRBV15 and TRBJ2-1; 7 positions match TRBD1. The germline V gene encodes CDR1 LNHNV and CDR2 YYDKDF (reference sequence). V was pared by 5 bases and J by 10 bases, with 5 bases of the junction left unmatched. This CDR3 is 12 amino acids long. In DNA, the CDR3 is TGTGCCACCAGCTTAGGACAGGACGAGCAGTTCTTC. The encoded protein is CATSLGQDEQFF. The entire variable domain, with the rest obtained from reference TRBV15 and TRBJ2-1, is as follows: DAMVIQNPRYQVTQFGKPVTLSCSQTLNHNVMYWYQQKSSQAPKLLFHYYDKDFNNEADTPDNFQSRRPNTSFCFLDIRSPGLGDTAMYLCATSLGQDEQFFGPGTRLTVL.

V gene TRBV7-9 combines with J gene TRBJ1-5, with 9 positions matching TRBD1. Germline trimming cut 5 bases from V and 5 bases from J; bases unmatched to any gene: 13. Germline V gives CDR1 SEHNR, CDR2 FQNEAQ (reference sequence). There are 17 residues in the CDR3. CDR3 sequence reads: CASSLTLAGQGYQPQHF. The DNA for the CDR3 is TGTGCCAGCAGCCTGACCCTTGCCGGACAGGGGTATCAGCCCCAGCATTTT. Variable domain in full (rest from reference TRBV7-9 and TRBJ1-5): DTGVSQNPRHKITKRGQNVTFRCDPISEHNRLYWYRQTLGQGPEFLTYFQNEAQLEKSRLLSDRFSAERPKGSFSTLEIQRTEQGDSAMYLCASSLTLAGQGYQPQHFGDGTRLSIL.

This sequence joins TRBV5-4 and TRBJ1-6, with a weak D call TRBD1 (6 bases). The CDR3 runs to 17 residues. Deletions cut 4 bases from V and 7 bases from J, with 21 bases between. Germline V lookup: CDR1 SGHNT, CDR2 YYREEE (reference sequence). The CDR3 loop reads CASSIMLGGAGNSPLHF. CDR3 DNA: TGTGCCAGCAGCATTATGTTGGGGGGGGCGGGAAATTCACCCCTCCACTTT.

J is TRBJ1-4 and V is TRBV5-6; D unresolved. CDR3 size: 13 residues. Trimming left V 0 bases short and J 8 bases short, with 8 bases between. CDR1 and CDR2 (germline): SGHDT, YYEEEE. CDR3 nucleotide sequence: TGTGCCAGCAGCTTGGAAAACAGCGAAAAACTGTTTTTT. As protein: CASSLENSEKLFF.

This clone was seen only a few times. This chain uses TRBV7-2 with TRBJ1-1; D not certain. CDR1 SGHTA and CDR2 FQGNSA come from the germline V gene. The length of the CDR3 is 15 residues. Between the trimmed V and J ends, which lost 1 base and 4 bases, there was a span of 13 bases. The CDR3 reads CASSLVAEAATEAFF. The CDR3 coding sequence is TGTGCCAGCAGCTTAGTTGCAGAAGCGGCCACTGAAGCTTTCTTT.

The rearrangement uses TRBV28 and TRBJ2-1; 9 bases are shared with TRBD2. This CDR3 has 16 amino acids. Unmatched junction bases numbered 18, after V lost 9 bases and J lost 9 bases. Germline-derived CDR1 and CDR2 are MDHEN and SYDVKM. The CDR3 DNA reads TGTGCCAGTGCTTCTCTAGCGGGATCTCCTTACCCTGAGCAGTTCTTC. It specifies CASASLAGSPYPEQFF.